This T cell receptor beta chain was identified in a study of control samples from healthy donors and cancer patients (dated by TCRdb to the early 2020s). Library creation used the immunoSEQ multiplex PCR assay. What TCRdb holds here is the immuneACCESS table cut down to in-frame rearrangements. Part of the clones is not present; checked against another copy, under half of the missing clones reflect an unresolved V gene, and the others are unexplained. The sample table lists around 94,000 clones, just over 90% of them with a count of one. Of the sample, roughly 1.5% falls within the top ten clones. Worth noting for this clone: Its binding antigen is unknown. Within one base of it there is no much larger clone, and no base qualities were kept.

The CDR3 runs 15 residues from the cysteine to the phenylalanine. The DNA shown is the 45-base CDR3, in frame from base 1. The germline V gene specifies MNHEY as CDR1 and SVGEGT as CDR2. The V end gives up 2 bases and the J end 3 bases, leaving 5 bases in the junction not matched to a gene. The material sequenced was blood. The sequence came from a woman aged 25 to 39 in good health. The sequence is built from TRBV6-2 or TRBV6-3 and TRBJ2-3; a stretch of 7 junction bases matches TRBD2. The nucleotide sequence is TGTGCCAGCAGTTACCGGGGCGGGAGAACAGATACGCAGTATTTT. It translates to CASSYRGGRTDTQYF.